This T cell receptor beta chain emerged from a study of blood T cell repertoires in COVID-19 (TCRdb year 2020). Background for the entire study: Samples from collaborators originated in the United States, Italy and Spain and spanned both the acute and convalescent phases of COVID-19. The prospective study material was composed of cDNA or gDNA derived from T cells, B-cell-depleted T cells, or PBMCs. Subjects who had been exposed to COVID-19, were actively infected with it, or had recovered from it provided the deeply sampled blood TCRbeta repertoires that made up the dataset. The repertoires were released in a freely available public database meant as a resource for research on the immune response to SARS-CoV-2. The samples were drawn from the first 160 participants of the ongoing ImmuneRACE study and from 950 to 1,500 subjects provided by 6 global collaborators. A de-identified subject ID, COVID-19 status, age in years and sex were almost always included in the sample metadata. Where HLA class I and class II types were available, the types were taken from metadata supplied by the sample provider, not from assay-based typing. On the study overall, not on this receptor specifically: The amount of clinical and demographic metadata varied by source and participant and was provided uncurated.

Reading from cysteine to phenylalanine, the CDR3 counts 13 amino acids. Just CDR3 DNA is preserved here, 39 bases in frame from base 1. The junction carries 9 bases between V and J, which are trimmed by 5 bases and 2 bases respectively. CDR1 MNHEY and CDR2 SVGAGI are derived from the germline V gene. TCRbeta CDR3 regions were amplified from genomic DNA using the immunoSEQ Assay, a bias-controlled multiplex PCR. As for the authors' bioinformatics: Within the assay, amplification of reference gene primers was used to estimate how many nucleated cells each sample contained. To quantify the absolute abundance of each unique TCRbeta CDR3 rearrangement, sequence reads were collapsed and filtered. Productive Simpson clonality was computed per sample as the square root of Simpson's diversity index over productive rearrangements. TCRdb retrieved this table from immuneACCESS and kept in-frame rearrangements only. Not all clones are present; in checked studies, unresolved V genes account for under half, and no reason is known for the remainder. V and J calls plus clone size are reproduced from that table; the DNA served to infer D and trimming. The sample has some 130,000 clones on record, about four fifths of them singletons. Over 15% of the sample belongs to the ten largest clones.

Whole blood was collected in K2EDTA tubes by collaborating institutions according to the institutions' own protocols. For TCRbeta analysis, collaborators shipped samples as frozen whole blood, isolated PBMCs, or DNA extracted from either of those sample types. This clone was counted a single time. Which antigen it targets is not known. One base away there is no much larger clone; base qualities are not given. Here the chain combines TRBV6-5 and TRBJ1-2; no D segment can be confidently identified. The sequenced sample consisted of peripheral blood. This receptor was obtained from a woman aged 50 to 65 with acute or convalescent COVID-19. The bases read TGTGCCAGCAGTCGACCGGGAAACTATGGCTACACCTTC. The translation is CASSRPGNYGYTF.